Below are 2 T cell receptor beta chains sequenced from a single sample in a study of T cells after yellow fever vaccination. TCRdb called the 5' RACE reads again in MiXCR, with one record for every CDR3 protein. The sample lists a few hundred thousand distinct CDR3 sequences, 6.2% occurring once. The specimen comprised PBMCs, sampled 5 days after the yellow fever booster vaccination. Every receptor here comes from a man aged 30 to 39 who received the YFV17D yellow fever vaccine.

The J gene is TRBJ1-3, the V gene TRBV7-9; 9 nucleotides line up with TRBD1. With V trimmed by 4 bases and J by 0 bases, 1 base remained unmatched. Germline V lookup: CDR1 SEHNR, CDR2 FQNEAQ (reference sequence). There are 15 residues in the CDR3. CDR3 bases: TGTGCCAGCAGCTGGGACAGGGCCTCTGGAAACACCATATATTTT. Translated: CASSWDRASGNTIYF.

The chain has TRBV10-3 and TRBJ2-1, with a weak D call TRBD2 (5 bases). The CDR3 is 16 amino acids. From germline, CDR1 is ENHRY and CDR2 SYGVKD. Trimming removed 5 bases from V and 6 bases from J, with 20 bases in between. In nucleotides, the CDR3 is TGTGCCATCAGTCCCCTCGCAGGCGGAGGCGTCAATGAGCAGTTCTTC. Its protein product is CAISPLAGGGVNEQFF.